Listed below are T cell receptor beta chains from one sample, sequenced in a study of blood T cell repertoires in COVID-19. Profiled with immunoSEQ multiplex PCR; TCRdb holds only in-frame clones, not every one. The sample records some 210,000 clones, around 90% being singletons. Source material: peripheral blood. The source of these receptors is a man aged 25 to 40 with acute or convalescent COVID-19. CDR3s include the opening cysteine and the closing phenylalanine or tryptophan. The D gene is left open where the match is weak. Some rows mark clone size as missing; the rest say once, few, many or name a class of expanded clone.

>TRBV6-5|TRBD1|TRBJ2-3|-
TGTGCCAGCAGTTACACAGGGGCCAGTGGTGCGCAGTATTTT
CASSYTGASGAQYF
>TRBV18|-|TRBJ2-7|-
TGTGCCAGCTCCCTGGACTCCCCCTACGAGCAGTACTTC
CASSLDSPYEQYF
>TRBV24-1|TRBD1|TRBJ2-1|-
TGTGCCACCAGTGATTTACACAGGGGAGCGTACAATGAGCAGTTCTTC
CATSDLHRGAYNEQFF
>TRBV7-8|TRBD2|TRBJ2-7|once
TGTGCCAGCAGCTTCGACGGGAGGTCCTACGAGCAGTACTTC
CASSFDGRSYEQYF
>TRBV5-1|-|TRBJ1-2|-
TGCGCCAGCAGCTTGGGTGAGGTTAGAATCTATGGCTACACCTTC
CASSLGEVRIYGYTF
>TRBV9|-|TRBJ1-5|-
TGTGCCAGTGGGCGGGAGGATCAGCCCCAGCATTTT
CASGREDQPQHF
>TRBV19|-|TRBJ1-5|-
TGTGCCAGTAGTGGCTACGGGATCCGCAATCAGCCCCAGCATTTT
CASSGYGIRNQPQHF
>TRBV11-3|-|TRBJ2-1|-
TGTGCCAGCAGCTGGGAGAGTGGGGCCTACAATGAGCAGTTCTTC
CASSWESGAYNEQFF
>TRBV6-5|-|TRBJ2-1|-
TGTGCCAGCAGCCTACGGGCAGGGTTCTACAATGAGCAGTTCTTC
CASSLRAGFYNEQFF
>TRBV7-8|TRBD1|TRBJ2-5|once
TGTGCCAGCAGCTTGGCGGGACAGGGGTCGGGGAAGACCCAGTACTTC
CASSLAGQGSGKTQYF
>TRBV4-2|TRBD2|TRBJ2-3|-
TGTGCCAGCAGCCAAGGTGGAGGCGGGAGTCTTCCGACAGATACGCAGTATTTT
CASSQGGGGSLPTDTQYF
>TRBV12-2|-|TRBJ1-2|-
TGTGCAAGTCGCTTAGCCTACAGGGAAAGCGGCTACACCTTC
CASRLAYRESGYTF
>TRBV5-6|-|TRBJ1-2|-
TGTGCCAGCAGCTCAGATCTGAGGGTCTATGGCTACACCTTC
CASSSDLRVYGYTF
>TRBV6-5|TRBD2|TRBJ2-2|-
TGTGCCAGCAGGCGACTAGCGGACCACACCGGGGAGCTGTTTTTT
CASRRLADHTGELFF
>TRBV6-5|-|TRBJ2-1|-
TGTGCCAGCACTCCCCTCAATGAGCAGTTCTTC
CASTPLNEQFF
>TRBV21-1|-|TRBJ2-3|-
TGTGCCAGCAGCAAAGCGCTCTACAGCGGGGGGGCAGATACGCAGTATTTT
CASSKALYSGGADTQYF
>TRBV2|-|TRBJ1-2|once
TGTGCCAGCAGTGAATCTCTTGCAGTAGCCTATGGCTACACCTTC
CASSESLAVAYGYTF